These 25 T cell receptor beta chains were all obtained from the same sample, sequenced in a study of blood T cell repertoires in COVID-19. The assay was immunoSEQ multiplex PCR, and TCRdb's table has in-frame clones only and misses some. The sample has 350,000 to 450,000 clones, around 88% seen once. The source material was peripheral blood. The receptors come from an older woman with COVID-19, enrolled during active disease.

The genes are TRBV7-9 and TRBJ2-6; D is uncertain. CDR3 length: 15 residues. Looked up from germline, CDR1 is SEHNR and CDR2 is FQNEAQ (reference sequence). Trimming removed 3 bases from V and 3 bases from J, with 9 bases in between. Here the CDR3 reads CASSLLVGGANVLTF. The CDR3 DNA reads TGTGCCAGCAGCTTGCTAGTTGGTGGGGCCAACGTCCTGACTTTC.

Of note for this clone: Other DNA sequences in this specimen translate into the identical CDR3. J is TRBJ2-3 and V is TRBV2; 8 nucleotides match TRBD2. CDR3 length: 14 residues. CDR1 and CDR2 from the germline V gene are SNHLY and FYNNEI. The J segment lost 4 bases and the V segment lost 2 bases, leaving 2 bases of the junction unmatched. The CDR3 loop reads CASSERGGADTQYF. In DNA form, the CDR3 reads TGTGCCAGCAGTGAACGGGGGGGGGCAGATACGCAGTATTTT.

Details on this clone: At one boundary the junction diverges from the germline segment, which might be a read error. V is TRBV24-1 and J is TRBJ1-4; D possibly corresponds to TRBD1 (5 bases). The germline gives CDR1 KGHDR, CDR2 SFDVKD. The CDR3 spans 10 residues. CDR3 nucleotides: TGTGCCCACCCCAAGGTGGGGCCTCTCTTT. Amino acids: CAHPKVGPLF.

The DNA for the CDR3 is TGTGCCAGCTCACCAGGTGCAGGTTTGGGCAGGAACACTGAAGCTTTCTTT. It encodes CASSPGAGLGRNTEAFF. The chain has TRBV18 and TRBJ1-1; D remains ambiguous. The CDR3 covers 17 residues. CDR1 KGHSH and CDR2 LQKENI come from the germline V gene. The V gene lost 2 bases and the J gene lost 1 base, with 17 bases spanning the gap.

The chain carries TRBV6-4 and TRBJ2-7; 9 bases line up with TRBD1. The CDR3 spans 18 residues. Losses at the gene ends were 6 bases for V and 4 bases for J; bases not matched to a gene: 19. Germline values: CDR1 MRHNA, CDR2 SNTAGT. For the CDR3, the DNA is TGTGCCAGCAGCGATCGGGACGGACAGGGGTCGGCGTGTTACGAGCAGTACTTC. Residues: CASSDRDGQGSACYEQYF.

This chain joins TRBV29-1 and TRBJ1-1; 7 bases are a match to TRBD1. V trimming: 6 bases; J trimming: 4 bases; junction bases outside the gene matches: 11. The germline V gene encodes CDR1 SQVTM and CDR2 ANQGSEA. This CDR3 is built from 14 residues. The CDR3 DNA reads as TGCAGCGTCGATCAGGGGGGACGGAGCACTGAAGCTTTCTTT. It is translated as CSVDQGGRSTEAFF. Using reference TRBV29-1 and TRBJ1-1 for the parts outside the CDR3, the full variable domain is SAVISQKPSRDICQRGTSLTIQCQVDSQVTMMFWYRQQPGQSLTLIATANQGSEATYESGFVIDKFPISRPNLTFSTLTVSNMSPEDSSIYLCSVDQGGRSTEAFFGQGTRLTVV.

The chain employs TRBV18 and TRBJ1-2, with TRBD1 matching over 7 bases. The CDR3 is 14 amino acids. Germline V gene data show CDR1 as KGHSH and CDR2 as LQKENI. V shed 3 bases, J shed 3 bases, and the junction held 4 bases outside the gene matches. The CDR3 region has the DNA TGTGCCAGCTCACCTGGACAGGCACACTATGGCTACACCTTC. This codes for CASSPGQAHYGYTF.

This chain uses TRBV10-3 with TRBJ1-1; TRBD1 might be the D (6 bases). With 5 bases removed from V and 1 base from J, the gap between germline ends came to 8 bases. Germline CDR1 ENHRY, CDR2 SYGVKD. The CDR3 runs to 13 residues. CDR3 sequence: CAISRTENTEAFF. CDR3 sequence (DNA): TGTGCCATCAGTCGGACAGAGAACACTGAAGCTTTCTTT.

This chain joins TRBV11-3 and TRBJ2-7; D possibly corresponds to TRBD2 (6 bases). The germline gives CDR1 SGHNT, CDR2 YENEEA. The CDR3 contains 15 residues. Trimming took off 5 bases at V and 3 bases at J, with 17 bases between the two ends. CDR3: CASSRLAGNFYEQYF. The CDR3 region has the DNA TGTGCCAGCAGCCGCTTGGCGGGGAACTTCTACGAGCAGTACTTC.

The gene calls are TRBV5-5 and TRBJ2-7; D unclear. V dropped 0 bases and J dropped 1 base, with 11 bases sitting between them. The CDR3 is made up of 15 amino acids. Germline V gene data show CDR1 as SGHKS and CDR2 as YYEKEE (reference sequence). CDR3 nucleotides: TGTGCCAGCAGCTTGGCTGGGCAGGTATCCTACGAGCAGTACTTC. Translation gives CASSLAGQVSYEQYF.

The chain joins TRBV19 to TRBJ2-7; 12 nucleotides agree with TRBD2. The ends lost 4 bases at V and 5 bases at J; junction bases unmatched: 12. The CDR3 spans 17 residues. Per the germline V gene, CDR1 is LNHDA and CDR2 is SQIVND (reference sequence). CDR3 sequence: CASSKQKTSGGLDEQYF. For the CDR3, the DNA is TGTGCCAGTAGTAAACAAAAGACTAGCGGGGGACTCGACGAGCAGTACTTC.

The chain is built from TRBV2 and TRBJ2-2; D might be TRBD1 (6 bases). CDR3 length: 13 residues. Per germline, CDR1 SNHLY and CDR2 FYNNEI. V was trimmed by 7 bases and J by 8 bases, leaving 14 bases between them. CDR3 loop: CASIRDQGGELFF. In nucleotides, the CDR3 is TGTGCCAGCATCCGGGACCAGGGGGGGGAGCTGTTTTTT.

The gene calls are TRBV6-2 or TRBV6-3 and TRBJ2-3, with 7 bases lining up with TRBD1. The ends lost 0 bases at V and 2 bases at J; junction bases unmatched: 14. CDR1 is MNHEY and CDR2 is SVGEGT in the germline V gene. The CDR3 is 19 residues long. CDR3 bases: TGTGCCAGCAGTTACTCGACTGAGGGTGTGACAGGGAACACAGATACGCAGTATTTT. Encoded protein: CASSYSTEGVTGNTDTQYF.

This sequence joins TRBV6-5 and TRBJ2-5; TRBD2 is a possible D gene (7 bases). The germline gives CDR1 MNHEY, CDR2 SVGAGI. This CDR3 comprises 14 residues. The germline V and J ends were trimmed by 8 bases and 0 bases, with 13 bases remaining between them. The CDR3 bases are TGTGCCAGCTCGCGGGGGCCAAACCAAGAGACCCAGTACTTC. Its translation: CASSRGPNQETQYF.

V is TRBV11-2 and J is TRBJ1-2; TRBD1 aligns across 7 bases. Germline assignment: CDR1 SGHAT and CDR2 FQNNGV. J gave up 3 bases and V 2 bases, and 3 bases lay outside the gene matches. The CDR3 has 14 residues. CDR3 nucleotide sequence: TGTGCCAGCAGCTTACGACAGGGACACTATGGCTACACCTTC. It is translated as CASSLRQGHYGYTF. The full variable domain, in which reference TRBV11-2 and TRBJ1-2 provide the parts outside the CDR3, is EAGVAQSPRYKIIEKRQSVAFWCNPISGHATLYWYQQILGQGPKLLIQFQNNGVVDDSQLPKDRFSAERLKGVDSTLKIQPAKLEDSAVYLCASSLRQGHYGYTFGSGTRLTVV.

This sequence joins TRBV6-5 and TRBJ1-2, with D possibly being TRBD1 (6 bases). Germline lookup yields CDR1 MNHEY and CDR2 SVGAGI. Trimming stripped 5 bases from V and 3 bases from J, with 10 bases between. There are 13 residues in the CDR3. The DNA of the CDR3 is TGTGCCAGCAGTCCAGGGGTTCACTATGGCTACACCTTC. It yields the protein CASSPGVHYGYTF.

The J gene is TRBJ2-1, the V gene TRBV4-2; 9 nucleotides line up with TRBD2. This CDR3 contains 18 residues. The V and J ends lost 1 base and 8 bases, in that order; junction bases with no gene match: 15. Germline V gene lookup returns CDR1 LGHNA and CDR2 YNFKEQ. The CDR3 DNA sequence: TGTGCCAGCAGCCAAGGAGGCGGTAGCGGGGGCAACAGGGATGAGCAGTTCTTC. This translates into CASSQGGGSGGNRDEQFF.

The chain combines TRBV9 with TRBJ2-7; 7 bases are shared with TRBD2. The CDR3 contains 15 residues. Trimming removed 0 bases from V and 4 bases from J; junction bases left unmatched: 7. Germline V gene lookup returns CDR1 SGDLS and CDR2 YYNGEE. The CDR3, as DNA: TGTGCCAGCAGCGTAGCGGGGGGAAACACGTACGAGCAGTACTTC. Amino acids: CASSVAGGNTYEQYF.

The rearrangement joins TRBV7-9 to TRBJ1-2; tentatively, D is TRBD1 (6 bases). Per germline, CDR1 SEHNR and CDR2 FQNEAQ (reference sequence). CDR3 size: 13 residues. V dropped 5 bases and J dropped 6 bases, with 13 bases sitting between them. CDR3 sequence: CASSPRGGHGYTF. CDR3 bases: TGTGCCAGCAGCCCACGGGGGGGCCATGGCTACACCTTC. Filled out from reference TRBV7-9 and TRBJ1-2, the complete variable domain reads DTGVSQNPRHKITKRGQNVTFRCDPISEHNRLYWYRQTLGQGPEFLTYFQNEAQLEKSRLLSDRFSAERPKGSFSTLEIQRTEQGDSAMYLCASSPRGGHGYTFGSGTRLTVV.

This clone was seen just once. The rearrangement joins TRBV19 to TRBJ2-1, with TRBD2 matching 16 bases. CDR3 size: 15 residues. Losses at the gene ends were 7 bases for V and 12 bases for J; bases not matched to a gene: 9. Per germline, CDR1 LNHDA and CDR2 SQIVND (reference sequence). CDR3 region: CASKLPGLAGGTQFF. CDR3 sequence (DNA): TGTGCCAGTAAGCTACCGGGACTAGCGGGGGGGACGCAGTTCTTC.

The chain joins TRBV6-5 to TRBJ2-7; TRBD1 is a possible D gene (6 bases). V lost 7 bases to trimming and J lost 5 bases, with 15 bases between them. Germline CDR1 MNHEY, CDR2 SVGAGI. The CDR3 length is 13 residues. CDR3 amino acids: CASIKQGSHEQYF. The CDR3 DNA reads as TGTGCCAGCATAAAACAGGGTTCCCACGAGCAGTACTTC.

This clone is a singleton in its sample. The chain has TRBV6-6 and TRBJ2-7; TRBD1 agrees at 7 bases. The V segment lost 5 bases and the J segment 2 bases; nucleotides outside the gene matches: 9. The V gene's germline CDR1 is MNHNY and CDR2 SVGAGI (reference sequence). The CDR3 has 15 amino acids. The CDR3 DNA sequence: TGTGCCAGCAGTGCAGCCTCACAGGGGACCTACGAGCAGTACTTC. Protein sequence: CASSAASQGTYEQYF.

The CDR3, as DNA: TGTGCCAGTAGTAAGTACGGTGAAGCTTTCTTT. Protein sequence: CASSKYGEAFF. The V gene is TRBV19, the J gene TRBJ1-1; D gene uncertain. V shed 4 bases and J shed 7 bases, with 7 bases lying between them. CDR1 and CDR2 (germline): LNHDA, SQIVND (reference sequence). The CDR3 is 11 residues long.

The chain combines TRBV5-4 with TRBJ1-2; 10 positions agree with TRBD1. Germline loops: CDR1 SGHNT, CDR2 YYREEE (reference sequence). This CDR3 is built from 14 residues. V shed 5 bases, J shed 7 bases, and the junction held 8 bases outside the gene matches. CDR3: CASRTGTGAVGYTF. CDR3 sequence (DNA): TGTGCCAGCAGGACCGGGACAGGGGCAGTTGGCTACACCTTC.

The V gene is TRBV7-6, the J gene TRBJ2-1, with D perhaps TRBD2 (6 bases). V dropped 5 bases and J dropped 3 bases, with 14 bases sitting between them. The CDR3 totals 15 residues. Germline CDR1 and CDR2: SGHVS and FNYEAQ. In nucleotides, the CDR3 is TGTGCCAGCAGCCTTCGGACTATGGGCTACAATGAGCAGTTCTTC. Translation: CASSLRTMGYNEQFF. The full variable domain, rest sourced from reference TRBV7-6 and TRBJ2-1, is GAGVSQSPRYKVTKRGQDVALRCDPISGHVSLYWYRQALGQGPEFLTYFNYEAQQDKSGLPNDRFSAERPEGSISTLTIQRTEQRDSAMYRCASSLRTMGYNEQFFGPGTRLTVL.